This T cell receptor (beta chain) was recovered during a study of T cell responses to AZD1222 COVID-19 vaccine. Findings and limits, study-wide: Vaccination with two AZD1222 doses was followed by a rise in Spike-specific TCR breadth and depth.

Sequencing used immunoSEQ multiplex PCR; TCRdb keeps in-frame clones, though not all of them. The sample carries 150,000 to 160,000 clones, 90% recorded once. As to this clone: Its antigen remains unidentified.

Germline V lookup: CDR1 KGHSH, CDR2 LQKENI. The CDR3 sequence is 13 residues long. V shed 5 bases and J shed 4 bases, with 11 bases lying between them. Sequenced material: peripheral blood, taken on day 0 of AZD1222 vaccination. This TCR derives from an adult in good health. This rearrangement joins TRBV18 to TRBJ1-2; TRBD1 might be the D (5 bases). In nucleotides, the CDR3 is TGTGCCAGCTCAGACGACAGTCGCTATGGCTACACCTTC. This translates into CASSDDSRYGYTF.